Below, one T cell receptor (beta chain) is given with its context. Its matching antigen is unknown. This PCR relied on a set of 60 Vbeta primers and 13 Jbeta primers. Some clones are missing from TCRdb's copy, which holds only in-frame ones; the method was immunoSEQ multiplex PCR. The data contain roughly 140,000 clones, 79% of them singletons. The length of the CDR3 is 14 residues. Per germline, CDR1 ENHRY and CDR2 SYGVKD. V lost 0 bases and J 8 bases, leaving 10 bases between the germline ends. The data belong to a study of cytomegalovirus exposure and HLA in healthy donors. Study-level points and caveats: Most TCR sequences showed up rarely, but some public TCRs showed up in many donors. A few chains tied to CMV proved CMV antigen-specific in vitro. Segments of the TCR beta V type were, in most cases, productive about 90% or about 30% of the time in an earlier analysis.

The receptor was isolated from a woman aged 40 to 50 in good health and CMV-seropositive. Material for sequencing was PBMCs. The chain couples TRBV10-3 to TRBJ1-4, with D possibly matching TRBD1 (6 bases). In DNA, the CDR3 is TGTGCCATCAGTGAGTCGGGGGCTGGGGAAAAACTGTTTTTT. It codes for CAISESGAGEKLFF.